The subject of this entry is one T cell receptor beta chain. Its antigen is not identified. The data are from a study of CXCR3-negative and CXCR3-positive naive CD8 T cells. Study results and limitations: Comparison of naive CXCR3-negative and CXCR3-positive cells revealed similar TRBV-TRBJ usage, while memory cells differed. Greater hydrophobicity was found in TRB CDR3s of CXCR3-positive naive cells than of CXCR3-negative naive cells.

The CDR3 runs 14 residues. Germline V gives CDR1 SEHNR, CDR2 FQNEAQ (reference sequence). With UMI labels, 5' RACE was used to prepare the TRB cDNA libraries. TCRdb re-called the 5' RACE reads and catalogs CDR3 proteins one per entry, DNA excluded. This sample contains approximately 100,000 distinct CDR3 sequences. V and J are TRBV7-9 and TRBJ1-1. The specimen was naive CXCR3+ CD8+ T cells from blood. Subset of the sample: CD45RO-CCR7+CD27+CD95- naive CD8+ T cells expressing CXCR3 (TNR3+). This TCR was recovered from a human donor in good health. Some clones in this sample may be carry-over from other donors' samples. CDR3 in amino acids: CASSLVSGGTEAFF.